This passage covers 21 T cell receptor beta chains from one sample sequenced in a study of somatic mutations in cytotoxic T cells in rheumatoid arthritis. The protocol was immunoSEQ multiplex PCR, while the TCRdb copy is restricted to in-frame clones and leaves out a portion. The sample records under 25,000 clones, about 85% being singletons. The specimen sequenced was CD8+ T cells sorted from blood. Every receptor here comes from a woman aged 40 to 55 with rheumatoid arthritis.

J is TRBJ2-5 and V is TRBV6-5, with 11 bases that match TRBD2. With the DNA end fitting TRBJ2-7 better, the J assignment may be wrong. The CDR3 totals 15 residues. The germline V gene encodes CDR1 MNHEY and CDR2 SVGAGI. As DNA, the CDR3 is TGTGCCAGCAGTTACTCTCGACTAGCGGGGTCCGAGCAGTACTTC. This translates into CASSYSRLAGSEQYF.

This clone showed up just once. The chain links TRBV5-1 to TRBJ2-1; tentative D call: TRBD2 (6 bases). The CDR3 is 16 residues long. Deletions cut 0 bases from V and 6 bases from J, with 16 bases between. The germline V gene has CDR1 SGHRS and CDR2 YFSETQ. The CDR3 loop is CASSLVASEELNEQFF. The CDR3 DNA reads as TGCGCCAGCAGCTTGGTGGCTAGCGAAGAACTCAATGAGCAGTTCTTC.

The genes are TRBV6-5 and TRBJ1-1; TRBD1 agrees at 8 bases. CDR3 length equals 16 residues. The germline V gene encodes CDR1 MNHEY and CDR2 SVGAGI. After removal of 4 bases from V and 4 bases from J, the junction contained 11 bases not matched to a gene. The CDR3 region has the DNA TGTGCCAGCAGTTGGACCTGGGGGACAGGTGTCACTGAAGCTTTCTTT. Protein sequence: CASSWTWGTGVTEAFF.

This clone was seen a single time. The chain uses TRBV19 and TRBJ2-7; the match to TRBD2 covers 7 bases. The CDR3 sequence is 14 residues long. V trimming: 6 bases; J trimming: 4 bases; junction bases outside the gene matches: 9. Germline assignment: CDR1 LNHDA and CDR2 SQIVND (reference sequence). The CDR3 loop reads CASSPGTGGYEQYF. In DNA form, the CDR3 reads TGTGCCAGTAGCCCGGGGACGGGGGGTTACGAGCAGTACTTC.

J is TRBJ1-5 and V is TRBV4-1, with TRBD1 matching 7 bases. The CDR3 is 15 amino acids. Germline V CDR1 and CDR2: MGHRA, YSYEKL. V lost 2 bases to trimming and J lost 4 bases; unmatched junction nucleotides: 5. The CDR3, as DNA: TGCGCCAGCAGCCAAATGGCGACAGGGAATCAGCCCCAGCATTTT. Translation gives CASSQMATGNQPQHF.

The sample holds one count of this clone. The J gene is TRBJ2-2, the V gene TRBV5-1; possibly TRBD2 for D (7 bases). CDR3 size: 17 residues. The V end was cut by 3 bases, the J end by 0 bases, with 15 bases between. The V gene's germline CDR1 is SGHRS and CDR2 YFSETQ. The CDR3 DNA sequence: TGCGCCAGCAGCTCCCCTAGGGGGGGGACGAACACCGGGGAGCTGTTTTTT. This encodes CASSSPRGGTNTGELFF.

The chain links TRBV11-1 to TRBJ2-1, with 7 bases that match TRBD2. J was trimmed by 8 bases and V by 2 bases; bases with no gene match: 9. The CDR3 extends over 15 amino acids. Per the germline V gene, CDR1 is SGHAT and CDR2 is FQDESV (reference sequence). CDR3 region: CASSLLRGEDDEQFF. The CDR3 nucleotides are TGTGCCAGCAGCTTACTTCGGGGGGAGGATGATGAGCAGTTCTTC. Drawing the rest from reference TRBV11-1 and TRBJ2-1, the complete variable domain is EAEVAQSPRYKITEKSQAVAFWCDPISGHATLYWYRQILGQGPELLVQFQDESVVDDSQLPKDRFSAERLKGVDSTLKIQPAELGDSAMYLCASSLLRGEDDEQFFGPGTRLTVL.

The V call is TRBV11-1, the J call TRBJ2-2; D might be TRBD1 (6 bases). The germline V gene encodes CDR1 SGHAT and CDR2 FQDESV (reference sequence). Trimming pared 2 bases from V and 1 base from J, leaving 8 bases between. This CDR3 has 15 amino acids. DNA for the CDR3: TGTGCCAGCAGCTTAAGGGGACAGAACACCGGGGAGCTGTTTTTT. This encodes CASSLRGQNTGELFF.

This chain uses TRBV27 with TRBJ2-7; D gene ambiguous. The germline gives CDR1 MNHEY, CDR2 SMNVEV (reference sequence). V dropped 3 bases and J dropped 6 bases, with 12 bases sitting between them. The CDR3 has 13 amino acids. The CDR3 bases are TGTGCCAGCAGTTTGGGCCACCAAGGCGAGCAGTACTTC. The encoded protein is CASSLGHQGEQYF.

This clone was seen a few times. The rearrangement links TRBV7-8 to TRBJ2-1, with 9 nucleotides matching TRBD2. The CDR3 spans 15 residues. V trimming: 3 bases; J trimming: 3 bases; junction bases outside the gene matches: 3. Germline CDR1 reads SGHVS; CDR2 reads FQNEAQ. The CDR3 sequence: CASSLYSGGYNEQFF. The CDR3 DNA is TGTGCCAGCAGCTTGTATAGCGGGGGCTACAATGAGCAGTTCTTC.

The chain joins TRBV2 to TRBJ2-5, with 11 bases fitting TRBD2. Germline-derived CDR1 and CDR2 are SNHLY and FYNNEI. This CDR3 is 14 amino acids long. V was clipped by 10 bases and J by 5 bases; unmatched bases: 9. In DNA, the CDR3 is TGTGCCACGCGACTAGCGGGGATCCAGGAGACCCAGTACTTC. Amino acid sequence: CATRLAGIQETQYF.

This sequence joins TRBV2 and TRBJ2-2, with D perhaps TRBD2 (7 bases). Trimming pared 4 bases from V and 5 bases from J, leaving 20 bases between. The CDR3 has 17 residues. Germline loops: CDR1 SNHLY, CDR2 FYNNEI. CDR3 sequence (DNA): TGTGCCAGCAGTGGGGGCGGGGGCCCCTGGATGACCGGGGAGCTGTTTTTT. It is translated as CASSGGGGPWMTGELFF. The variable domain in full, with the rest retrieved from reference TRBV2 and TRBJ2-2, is EPEVTQTPSHQVTQMGQEVILRCVPISNHLYFYWYRQILGQKVEFLVSFYNNEISEKSEIFDDQFSVERPDGSNFTLKIRSTKLEDSAMYFCASSGGGGPWMTGELFFGEGSRLTVL.

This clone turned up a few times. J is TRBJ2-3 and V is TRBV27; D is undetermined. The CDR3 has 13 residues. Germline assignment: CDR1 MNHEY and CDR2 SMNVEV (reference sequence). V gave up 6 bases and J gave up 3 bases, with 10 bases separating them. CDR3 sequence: CASSRELTDTQYF. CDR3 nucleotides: TGTGCCAGCAGCCGAGAACTTACAGATACGCAGTATTTT.

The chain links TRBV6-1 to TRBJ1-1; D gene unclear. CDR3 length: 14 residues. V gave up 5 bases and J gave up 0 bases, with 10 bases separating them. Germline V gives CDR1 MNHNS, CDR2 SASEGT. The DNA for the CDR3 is TGTGCCAGCAGTACGGGGTCCATGAACACTGAAGCTTTCTTT. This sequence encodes CASSTGSMNTEAFF.

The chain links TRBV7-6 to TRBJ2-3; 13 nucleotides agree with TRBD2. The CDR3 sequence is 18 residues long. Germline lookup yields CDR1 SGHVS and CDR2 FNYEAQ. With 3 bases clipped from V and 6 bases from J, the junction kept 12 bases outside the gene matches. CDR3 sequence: CASSFGTSGTPPGDTQYF. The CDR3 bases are TGTGCCAGCAGCTTCGGGACTAGCGGGACCCCCCCCGGTGATACGCAGTATTTT.

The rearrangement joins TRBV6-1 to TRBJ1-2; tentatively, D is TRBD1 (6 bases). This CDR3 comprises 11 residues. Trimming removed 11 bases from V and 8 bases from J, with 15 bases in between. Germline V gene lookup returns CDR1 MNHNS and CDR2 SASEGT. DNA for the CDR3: TGTGCCGGGGGCCCAGCGAGGGGCTACACCTTC. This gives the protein CAGGPARGYTF.

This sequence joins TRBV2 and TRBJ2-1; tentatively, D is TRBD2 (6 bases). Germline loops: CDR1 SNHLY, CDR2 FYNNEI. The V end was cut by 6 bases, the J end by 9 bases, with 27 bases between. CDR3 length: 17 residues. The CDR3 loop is CASSLLTSAMVEGEQFF. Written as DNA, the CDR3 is TGTGCCAGCAGCCTCCTGACTAGTGCAATGGTTGAGGGTGAGCAGTTCTTC.

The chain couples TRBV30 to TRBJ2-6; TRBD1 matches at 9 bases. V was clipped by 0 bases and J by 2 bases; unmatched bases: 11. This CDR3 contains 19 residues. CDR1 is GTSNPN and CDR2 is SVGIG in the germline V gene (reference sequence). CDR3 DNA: TGTGCCTGGAGTGTACTGAGGACAGGGGATAGGCCTGGGGCCAACGTCCTGACTTTC. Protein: CAWSVLRTGDRPGANVLTF.

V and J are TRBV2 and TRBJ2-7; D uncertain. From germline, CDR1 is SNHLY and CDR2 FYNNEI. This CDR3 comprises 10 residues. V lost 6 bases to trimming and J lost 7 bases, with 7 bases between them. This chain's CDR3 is CASSEEEQYF. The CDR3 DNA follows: TGTGCCAGCAGCGAGGAGGAGCAGTACTTC. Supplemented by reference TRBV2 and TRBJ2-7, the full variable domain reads EPEVTQTPSHQVTQMGQEVILRCVPISNHLYFYWYRQILGQKVEFLVSFYNNEISEKSEIFDDQFSVERPDGSNFTLKIRSTKLEDSAMYFCASSEEEQYFGPGTRLTVT.

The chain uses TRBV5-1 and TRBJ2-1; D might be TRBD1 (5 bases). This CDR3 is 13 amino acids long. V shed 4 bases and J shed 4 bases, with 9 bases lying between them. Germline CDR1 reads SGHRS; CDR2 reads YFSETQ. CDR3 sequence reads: CASSRGQYNEQFF. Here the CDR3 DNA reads TGCGCCAGCAGCAGGGGCCAGTACAATGAGCAGTTCTTC.

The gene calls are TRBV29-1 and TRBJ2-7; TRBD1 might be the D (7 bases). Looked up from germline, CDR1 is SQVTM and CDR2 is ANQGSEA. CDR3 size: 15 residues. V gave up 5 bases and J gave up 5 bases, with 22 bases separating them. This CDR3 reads CSVLLGQGGLNEQYF. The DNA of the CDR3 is TGCAGCGTTCTGCTTGGGCAGGGGGGCTTAAACGAGCAGTACTTC.